This T cell receptor (beta chain) was documented in a study of blood T cell repertoires in COVID-19. Study at large: T cells, B-cell-depleted T cells, or PBMCs supplied cDNA or gDNA.

Participants were aged about 18 to 100 years, lived in 25 or so US areas, and enrolled virtually. The CDR3 extends over 12 amino acids. Germline CDR1 reads SGHTA; CDR2 reads FQGNSA. V was shortened by 5 bases and J by 10 bases, with 12 bases between the two germline ends. As originally analysed: Reference gene primer amplification yielded estimated nucleated cell counts. The repertoire was sequenced with immunoSEQ multiplex PCR; TCRdb's copy has only in-frame clones and lacks some. The DNA was the basis for D and trimming; V, J and clone size are from that table. This sample has approximately 150,000 clones, with around 80% found just once.

Source material: PBMCs or T cells enriched from blood (not recorded which). The receptor was derived from a man between 35 and 55 years old with acute COVID-19. V usage is TRBV7-2 and J usage is TRBJ2-1; D not certain. CDR3 sequence (DNA): TGTGCCAGCAGCCCGCTAAATGAGGAGCAGTTCTTC. It codes for CASSPLNEEQFF.